This T cell receptor (beta chain) is from a study of T cells in Graves' hyperthyroidism and ophthalmopathy. Turning to the study itself: Specimen type is peripheral blood, collected at initial diagnosis prior to any treatment. Study-level results: Appearing also in blood were most of the thyroid clonotypes expanded above 0.001. Using 13 V-J features, a model discriminated ophthalmopathy from stable hyperthyroidism.

Amplification yielded TCR beta CDR3 regions, with RNA transcripts as the source. The TCR CDR3 first-round RT-PCR relied on the HTBI primer set. One entry per CDR3 protein, called by TCRdb with MiXCR from the multiplex PCR reads. Altogether around 200,000 distinct CDR3 sequences are present, approximately 16% being singletons, with the ten largest covering about 48%. This clonotype was seen repeatedly, ten times or more. The antigen is not known. Exclusion of a patient resulted from uncontrolled infection, other autoimmune disease, pregnancy or lactation. This CDR3 spans 13 amino acids. Germline CDR1 SGHTA, CDR2 FQGTGA. V was shortened by 5 bases and J by 0 bases, with 6 bases between the two germline ends.

This sequence originates from a man aged 40-49 years with Graves' hyperthyroidism. The chain is built from TRBV7-3 and TRBJ2-3, with D unclear. Sequencing input: blood. The CDR3 spells CASSPSSTDTQYF. The CDR3 DNA is TGTGCCAGCAGCCCGTCGAGCACAGATACGCAGTATTTT. Supplemented by reference TRBV7-3 and TRBJ2-3, the full variable domain reads GAGVSQTPSNKVTEKGKYVELRCDPISGHTALYWYRQSLGQGPEFLIYFQGTGAADDSGLPNDRFFAVRPEGSVSTLKIQRTERGDSAVYLCASSPSSTDTQYFGPGTRLTVL.